These T cell receptor beta chains were read from a single sample in a study of graft-versus-host responses after intestinal transplantation. The data were produced by immunoSEQ multiplex PCR, yet TCRdb's version contains in-frame clones alone and is incomplete. The table includes over 7,500 clones, 65% to 70% detected once. The sample here was ileum tissue, taken 450 to 470 days after transplant. These receptors were taken from a human patient who received an intestinal transplant, so some T cells may come from the graft donor. CDR3s include the opening cysteine and the closing phenylalanine or tryptophan. D genes are given only for firm matches. Clone size is shown for a subset of rows, as once, few, many or a class of expanded clone.

V,size,J,D,CDR3,DNA
TRBV5-4,-,TRBJ1-2,-,CASSPRGNYGYTF,TGTGCCAGCAGCCCGAGGGGCAACTATGGCTACACCTTC
TRBV27,-,TRBJ1-4,-,CASSTDMGGANEKLFF,TGTGCCAGCAGTACCGACATGGGGGGAGCTAATGAAAAACTGTTTTTT
TRBV4-1,-,TRBJ2-1,-,CASSPSRGAYEEQFF,TGCGCCAGCAGCCCCAGCCGGGGAGCCTACGAGGAGCAGTTCTTC
TRBV4-2,-,TRBJ2-5,TRBD2,CASSQVNERGGTQYF,TGTGCCAGCAGCCAAGTCAATGAGCGGGGGGGGACCCAGTACTTC
TRBV15,-,TRBJ1-5,-,CATSRDRGNQPQHF,TGTGCCACCAGCAGAGACAGGGGCAATCAGCCCCAGCATTTT
TRBV6-9,-,TRBJ2-3,TRBD1,CASSWGQGTDTQYF,TGTGCCAGCAGTTGGGGACAGGGAACAGATACGCAGTATTTT
TRBV29-1,-,TRBJ2-7,-,CSVAHQLSGGYEQYF,TGCAGCGTTGCCCATCAACTAAGCGGTGGCTACGAGCAGTACTTC
TRBV19,-,TRBJ1-1,-,CASSRPSGGGTTGTEAFF,TGTGCCAGTAGTCGCCCGTCCGGAGGGGGGACTACTGGCACTGAAGCTTTCTTT
TRBV7-2,few,TRBJ1-5,-,CASSYRGNQPQHF,TGTGCCAGCAGCTACAGGGGCAATCAGCCCCAGCATTTT
TRBV5-1,-,TRBJ2-7,TRBD1,CASSLQGFQYEQYF,TGCGCCAGCAGCTTACAGGGGTTTCAGTACGAGCAGTACTTC
TRBV11-2,-,TRBJ2-5,-,CASSLGYEVGFGETQYF,TGTGCCAGCAGCTTAGGATATGAAGTGGGTTTTGGAGAGACCCAGTACTTC
TRBV11-2,-,TRBJ1-4,TRBD1,CASSQQGAREKLFF,TGTGCCAGCAGTCAACAGGGGGCGCGTGAAAAACTGTTTTTT
TRBV30,-,TRBJ1-4,-,CAWSKLGTNEKLFF,TGTGCCTGGAGTAAACTCGGAACTAATGAAAAACTGTTTTTT
TRBV7-6,few,TRBJ2-1,-,CASSLELVNEQFF,TGTGCCAGCAGCTTAGAACTAGTCAATGAGCAGTTCTTC
TRBV6-1,-,TRBJ1-6,-,CASSTGPYNSPLHF,TGTGCCAGCAGTACAGGCCCTTATAATTCACCCCTCCACTTT
TRBV11-3,-,TRBJ2-1,-,CASSYNGGANEQFF,TGTGCCAGCAGCTACAATGGGGGGGCCAATGAGCAGTTCTTC
TRBV7-2,-,TRBJ2-5,-,CASSNGGPQETQYF,TGTGCCAGCAGCAACGGGGGCCCCCAAGAGACCCAGTACTTC
TRBV7-3,few,TRBJ1-6,TRBD1,CASSQGQRSPLHF,TGTGCCAGCAGCCAGGGACAGAGGTCACCCCTCCACTTT
TRBV10-3,medium-sized,TRBJ1-1,-,CAISETVFNTEAFF,TGTGCCATCAGTGAGACAGTTTTCAACACTGAAGCTTTCTTT
TRBV10-2,few,TRBJ2-7,-,CASSDLGEQYF,TGCGCCAGCAGTGATTTAGGAGAGCAGTACTTC
TRBV5-1,once,TRBJ2-3,-,CASSLGEGTDTQYF,TGCGCCAGCAGCTTGGGGGAGGGCACAGATACGCAGTATTTT
TRBV6-1,-,TRBJ1-1,-,CASSASGKLGEAFF,TGTGCCAGCAGTGCCTCGGGGAAACTCGGTGAAGCTTTCTTT
TRBV10-1,-,TRBJ2-1,-,CASSSDLARIHEQFF,TGCGCCAGCAGCTCTGATCTAGCCCGCATACACGAGCAGTTCTTC
TRBV5-6,-,TRBJ2-2,-,CASSLGPTGELFF,TGTGCCAGCAGCTTGGGGCCCACCGGGGAGCTGTTTTTT
TRBV20-1,-,TRBJ2-1,-,CSASQGEQFF,TGCAGTGCTAGCCAGGGAGAGCAGTTCTTC
TRBV7-6,-,TRBJ2-1,-,CASSLATGEQFF,TGTGCCAGCAGCTTAGCAACAGGGGAGCAGTTCTTC
TRBV6-1,-,TRBJ1-1,-,CASILTRLGFEAFF,TGTGCCAGCATTTTGACCCGCCTAGGGTTTGAAGCTTTCTTT
TRBV2,-,TRBJ2-3,TRBD2,CASRIPSGVPADTQYF,TGTGCCAGCAGGATACCTAGCGGGGTCCCCGCAGATACGCAGTATTTT
TRBV19,medium-sized,TRBJ1-1,-,CASTKGWTEAFF,TGTGCCAGTACGAAGGGATGGACTGAAGCTTTCTTT
TRBV28,-,TRBJ2-2,-,CASSLGFTGELFF,TGTGCCAGCAGTTTGGGCTTCACCGGGGAGCTGTTTTTT
TRBV29-1,once,TRBJ2-3,-,CSVSYHRTRRGTDTQYF,TGCAGCGTTTCCTACCACCGGACCCGGAGGGGCACAGATACGCAGTATTTT
TRBV5-1,-,TRBJ2-3,TRBD1,CASSREQGLRTDTQYF,TGCGCCAGCAGCAGGGAACAGGGGTTGCGCACAGATACGCAGTATTTT
TRBV6-5,-,TRBJ2-7,-,CASSVRPYEQYF,TGTGCCAGCAGTGTAAGGCCTTACGAGCAGTACTTC
TRBV5-1,-,TRBJ2-2,-,CASSLDGLAPTGELFF,TGCGCCAGCAGCTTGGATGGGCTCGCGCCCACCGGGGAGCTGTTTTTT
TRBV28,-,TRBJ1-5,TRBD1,CASRLGGSGNQPQHF,TGTGCCAGCAGGTTAGGGGGCTCGGGCAATCAGCCCCAGCATTTT
TRBV9,-,TRBJ2-7,TRBD2,CAPPGGRGLHREQYF,TGTGCCCCCCCGGGGGGGCGAGGCTTACACCGCGAGCAGTACTTC
TRBV10-3,-,TRBJ1-4,TRBD1,CAISETGQANEKLFF,TGTGCCATCAGTGAGACGGGACAGGCTAATGAAAAACTGTTTTTT
TRBV29-1,-,TRBJ2-3,-,CSVVATDNTDTQYF,TGCAGCGTTGTCGCGACAGATAACACAGATACGCAGTATTTT
TRBV30,-,TRBJ2-2,TRBD1,CACGTARSITGELFF,TGTGCCTGTGGGACAGCAAGATCTATCACCGGGGAGCTGTTTTTT
TRBV7-2,-,TRBJ1-2,-,CASSLEGGTYYGYTF,TGTGCCAGCAGCTTAGAGGGGGGAACATACTATGGCTACACCTTC
TRBV5-1,-,TRBJ1-1,-,CASSPGPGTEAFF,TGCGCCAGCAGCCCGGGTCCTGGGACTGAAGCTTTCTTT
TRBV5-5,-,TRBJ2-5,TRBD1,CASSRTGQETQYF,TGTGCCAGCAGCCGGACAGGGCAAGAGACCCAGTACTTC
TRBV7-3,-,TRBJ2-2,TRBD1,CASSSGGSGELFF,TGTGCCAGCAGTTCAGGGGGCTCCGGGGAGCTGTTTTTT
TRBV7-9,few,TRBJ1-1,TRBD1,CASNEQGAKGNTEAFF,TGTGCCAGCAACGAACAGGGGGCGAAAGGTAACACTGAAGCTTTCTTT
TRBV9,-,TRBJ1-1,-,CASSVRDIDTEAFF,TGTGCCAGCAGCGTACGGGACATCGACACTGAAGCTTTCTTT
TRBV6-1,-,TRBJ2-5,TRBD2,CASSDAAGGGPKTQYF,TGTGCCAGCAGTGATGCAGCCGGGGGGGGCCCGAAGACCCAGTACTTC
TRBV27,-,TRBJ2-2,-,CASSMGTSPGELFF,TGTGCCAGCAGTATGGGGACCTCCCCCGGGGAGCTGTTTTTT